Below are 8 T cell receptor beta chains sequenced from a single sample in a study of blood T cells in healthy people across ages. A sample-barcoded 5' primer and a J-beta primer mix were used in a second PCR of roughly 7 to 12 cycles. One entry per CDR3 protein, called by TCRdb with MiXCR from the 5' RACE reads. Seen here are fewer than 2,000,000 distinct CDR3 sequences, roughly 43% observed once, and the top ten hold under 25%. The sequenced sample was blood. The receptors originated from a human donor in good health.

The CDR3, as DNA: TGTGCCAGCAGGGCCAGGTGGGGGTACAAGCAGTACTTC. This gives the protein CASRARWGYKQYF. V and J are TRBV6-5 and TRBJ2-7; either TRBD1 or TRBD2 may fit D (5 bases each). Deletions cut 6 bases from V and 8 bases from J, with 17 bases between. CDR3 length: 13 residues. Germline loops: CDR1 MNHEY, CDR2 SVGAGI.

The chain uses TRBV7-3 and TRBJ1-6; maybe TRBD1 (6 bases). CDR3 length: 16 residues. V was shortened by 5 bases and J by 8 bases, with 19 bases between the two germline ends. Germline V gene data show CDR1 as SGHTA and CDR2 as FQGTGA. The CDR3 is CASSPRTGQNYSPLHF. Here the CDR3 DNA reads TGTGCCAGCAGCCCAAGAACCGGACAGAACTATTCACCCCTCCACTTT.

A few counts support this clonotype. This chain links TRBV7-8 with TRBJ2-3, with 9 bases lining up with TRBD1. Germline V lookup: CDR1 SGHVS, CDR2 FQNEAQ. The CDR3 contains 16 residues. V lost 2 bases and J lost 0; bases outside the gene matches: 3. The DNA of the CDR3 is TGTGCCAGCAGCTTATTAGACAGGGGGAGCACAGATACGCAGTATTTT. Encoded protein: CASSLLDRGSTDTQYF. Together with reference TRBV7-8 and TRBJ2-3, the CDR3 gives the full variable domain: GAGVSQSPRYKVAKRGQDVALRCDPISGHVSLFWYQQALGQGPEFLTYFQNEAQLDKSGLPSDRFFAERPEGSVSTLKIQRTQQEDSAVYLCASSLLDRGSTDTQYFGPGTRLTVL.

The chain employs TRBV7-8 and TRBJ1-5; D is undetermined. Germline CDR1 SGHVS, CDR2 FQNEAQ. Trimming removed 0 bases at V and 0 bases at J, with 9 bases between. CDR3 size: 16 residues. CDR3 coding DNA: TGTGCCAGCAGCTTAGCGCCTCGGCTTAGCAATCAGCCCCAGCATTTT. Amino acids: CASSLAPRLSNQPQHF.

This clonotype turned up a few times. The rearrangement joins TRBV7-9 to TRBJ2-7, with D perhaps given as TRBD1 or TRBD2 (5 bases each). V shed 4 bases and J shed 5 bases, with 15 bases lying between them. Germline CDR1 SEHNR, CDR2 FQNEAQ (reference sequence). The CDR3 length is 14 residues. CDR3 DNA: TGTGCCAGCAGCTGGGACGCCTTACGGGACGAGCAGTACTTC. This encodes CASSWDALRDEQYF.

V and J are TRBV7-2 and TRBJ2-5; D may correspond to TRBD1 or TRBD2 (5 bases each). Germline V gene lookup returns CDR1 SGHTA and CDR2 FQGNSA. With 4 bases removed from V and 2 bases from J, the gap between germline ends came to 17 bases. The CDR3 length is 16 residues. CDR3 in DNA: TGTGCCAGCAGCTCCTTGTCGGGGCAGAGACAAGAGACCCAGTACTTC. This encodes CASSSLSGQRQETQYF.

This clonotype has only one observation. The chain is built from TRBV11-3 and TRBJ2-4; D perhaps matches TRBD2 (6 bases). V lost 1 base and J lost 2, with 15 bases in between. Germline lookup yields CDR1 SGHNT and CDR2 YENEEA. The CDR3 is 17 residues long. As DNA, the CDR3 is TGTGCCAGCAGCTTAGGCCACGGGGGAGACTCCAAAAACATTCAGTACTTC. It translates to CASSLGHGGDSKNIQYF.

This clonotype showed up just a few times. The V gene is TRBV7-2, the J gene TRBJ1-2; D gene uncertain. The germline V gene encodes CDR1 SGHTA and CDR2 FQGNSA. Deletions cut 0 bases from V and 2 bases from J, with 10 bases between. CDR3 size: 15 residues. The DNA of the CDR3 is TGTGCCAGCAGCTTAGCGTGGGCGGCAAACTATGGCTACACCTTC. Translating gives CASSLAWAANYGYTF.